A selection of T cell receptor beta chains follows, all from one sample in a study of cytomegalovirus exposure and HLA in healthy donors. The table came from immunoSEQ multiplex PCR; TCRdb's copy has only in-frame clones and leaves some out. Of 120,000 to 150,000 clones in the sample, about 79% were seen once. Sample: PBMCs. Source of these receptors: a male donor in good health and CMV-seronegative. Each CDR3 is given with its conserved first and last residue. The order of the fields is V gene, J gene, D gene, clone size, CDR3 protein, CDR3 DNA. The D gene is left open where the match is weak. Clone size, where shown, is once, few, many, or a class for clones that have expanded.

>TRBV5-4|TRBJ2-7|TRBD2|few
CASSLAGENYEQYF
TGTGCCAGCAGTTTAGCGGGAGAGAACTACGAGCAGTACTTC
>TRBV5-6|TRBJ1-5|.|.
CASSFQGNQPQHF
TGTGCCAGCAGCTTCCAGGGCAATCAGCCCCAGCATTTT
>TRBV7-2|TRBJ1-3|TRBD1|.
CASSLTGGTGGNTIYF
TGTGCCAGCAGCTTAACCGGTGGGACAGGGGGAAACACCATATATTTT
>TRBV5-4|TRBJ2-7|.|.
CASSLEGIEQYF
TGTGCCAGCAGCTTGGAGGGGATCGAGCAGTACTTC
>TRBV27|TRBJ2-1|TRBD2|.
CASSAGTSANEQFF
TGTGCCAGCAGCGCCGGGACTAGCGCCAATGAGCAGTTCTTC
>TRBV2|TRBJ1-1|.|.
CASSDRVLVNTEAFF
TGTGCCAGCAGTGATCGGGTTTTGGTGAACACTGAAGCTTTCTTT
>TRBV6-4|TRBJ1-6|TRBD1|.
CASSAGTGFYSPLHF
TGTGCCAGCAGCGCCGGGACAGGGTTTTATTCACCCCTCCACTTT
>TRBV7-9|TRBJ2-3|.|few
CASSLAQADTQYF
TGTGCCAGCAGCTTAGCGCAGGCAGATACGCAGTATTTT
>TRBV29-1|TRBJ1-4|TRBD1|.
CSVEERDSNEKLFF
TGCAGCGTTGAAGAACGGGACAGTAATGAAAAACTGTTTTTT
>TRBV19|TRBJ2-7|TRBD2|.
CASSGTSGSYEQYF
TGTGCCAGTAGTGGGACTAGCGGCTCCTACGAGCAGTACTTC
>TRBV7-2|TRBJ2-5|TRBD2|.
CASSPPGGRETQYF
TGTGCCAGCAGCCCCCCGGGGGGTAGAGAGACCCAGTACTTC
>TRBV7-9|TRBJ2-7|.|few
CASSSPRGQRVPDEQYF
TGTGCCAGCAGCTCCCCAAGGGGTCAGCGGGTTCCCGACGAGCAGTACTTC
>TRBV7-3|TRBJ2-2|.|.
CASSLSGSTTGELFF
TGTGCCAGCAGCTTATCGGGGTCCACCACCGGGGAGCTGTTTTTT
>TRBV11-2|TRBJ1-1|.|.
CASSTRPGGGGTEAFF
TGTGCCAGCAGCACTAGACCTGGCGGGGGGGGCACTGAAGCTTTCTTT
>TRBV7-9|TRBJ1-1|TRBD1|few
CASSDGQGRAEAFF
TGTGCCAGCAGCGACGGACAGGGAAGGGCTGAAGCTTTCTTT
>TRBV13|TRBJ1-1|TRBD1|.
CASSLQGAGTEAFF
TGTGCCAGCAGCTTGCAGGGGGCAGGCACTGAAGCTTTCTTT
>TRBV4-1|TRBJ2-1|.|few
CASSQRVFGGGPGNEQFF
TGCGCCAGCAGCCAAAGGGTCTTTGGAGGGGGCCCGGGGAATGAGCAGTTCTTC
>TRBV5-1|TRBJ2-7|TRBD1|few
CASSLGGTGAWEQYF
TGCGCCAGCAGCTTGGGCGGGACAGGGGCGTGGGAGCAGTACTTC
>TRBV5-1|TRBJ2-3|TRBD2|.
CASSSLSSGRAIDTQYF
TGCGCCAGCAGCTCACTCAGTAGCGGGAGGGCCATAGATACGCAGTATTTT
>TRBV5-4|TRBJ2-6|.|few
CASSLGLPGSGGANVLTF
TGTGCCAGCAGCTTGGGACTACCCGGGAGCGGTGGGGCCAACGTCCTGACTTTC
>TRBV30|TRBJ1-5|.|.
CAWSVPDQPQHF
TGTGCCTGGAGTGTACCAGATCAGCCCCAGCATTTT
>TRBV6-1|TRBJ1-3|.|.
CAGRTFSGNTIYF
TGTGCCGGGAGAACCTTCTCTGGAAACACCATATATTTT
>TRBV5-4|TRBJ2-4|TRBD2|few
CASSTGLAGGRF
TGTGCCAGCAGCACGGGACTAGCGGGGGGCCGATTC
>TRBV2|TRBJ1-5|TRBD1|once
CASSKTGGEEQPQHF
TGTGCCAGCAGTAAGACAGGGGGTGAGGAACAGCCCCAGCATTTT
>TRBV10-1|TRBJ2-3|TRBD2|.
CASSTTSPTDTQYF
TGCGCCAGCAGTACGACTAGCCCGACGGATACGCAGTATTTT
>TRBV30|TRBJ1-4|TRBD1|.
CAWAGGQNEKLFF
TGTGCCTGGGCAGGGGGCCAGAATGAAAAACTGTTTTTT
>TRBV6-1|TRBJ2-1|TRBD1|.
CASSVNGQDYNEQFF
TGTGCCAGCAGTGTTAACGGACAGGACTACAATGAGCAGTTCTTC
>TRBV19|TRBJ2-2|.|.
CASSNQAAGELFF
TGTGCCAGTAGTAACCAGGCTGCCGGGGAGCTGTTTTTT
>TRBV4-1|TRBJ1-1|.|.
CASSRADRNTEAFF
TGCGCCAGCAGCCGAGCGGACAGGAACACTGAAGCTTTCTTT
>TRBV29-1|TRBJ2-7|TRBD2|.
CSVGLSGGGYYEQYF
TGCAGCGTTGGTTTGAGCGGGGGGGGCTACTACGAGCAGTACTTC